The sequence of this TCR beta chain was determined in a study of response to subunit inactivated influenza vaccine. TCRdb ran MiXCR on the RT-PCR reads and lists one entry per CDR3 protein. The sample has roughly 550,000 distinct CDR3 sequences; around 21% are singletons. This CDR3 has 13 residues. Germline V lookup: CDR1 SGHTA, CDR2 FQGNSA. V lost 5 bases and J 6 bases, leaving 13 bases between the germline ends. These data also formed part of another study, on T cells expressing NK-cell markers. Turning to that study: Beta-chain TCR cDNA was generated via 5'RACE template switching with UMIs.

The sequences come from CD4+ T cells sorted from PBMCs, collected 12 days after vaccination. The source of this sequence is a man between 45 and 60 years old who received an inactivated influenza vaccine. The chain carries TRBV7-2 and TRBJ1-2; D may be TRBD1 (5 bases). This CDR3 is CASSASGRHGYTF. The CDR3 DNA is TGTGCCAGCAGCGCTTCAGGGAGGCATGGCTACACCTTC.